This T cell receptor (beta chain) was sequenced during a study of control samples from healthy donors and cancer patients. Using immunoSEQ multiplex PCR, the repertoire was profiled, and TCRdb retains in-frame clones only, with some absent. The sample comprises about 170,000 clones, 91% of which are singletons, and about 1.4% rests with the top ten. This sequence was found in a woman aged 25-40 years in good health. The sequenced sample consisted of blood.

The CDR3 region is CASSATGDTGELFF. For the CDR3, the DNA is TGCGCCAGCAGCGCGACAGGGGACACCGGGGAGCTGTTTTTT. The chain recombines TRBV5-1 with TRBJ2-2, with 8 bases matching TRBD1. CDR1 and CDR2 (germline): SGHRS, YFSETQ. The CDR3 consists of 14 residues. The J segment lost 3 bases and the V segment lost 4 bases, leaving 2 bases of the junction unmatched.